Each of the 30 T cell receptor beta chains below was sequenced from the same sample in a study of regulatory T cells in long-lasting Graves disease. Time point meaning: newly diagnosed GD, antithyroid drugs for less than 3 months. RNA extracted from PBMCs served as the sequencing template. iRepertoire HTBI primers and Arm-PCR of CDR3 regions built TCR beta libraries. Using its own MiXCR run on the multiplex PCR reads, TCRdb lists one record per CDR3 protein. Among 350,000 to 500,000 distinct CDR3 sequences listed, approximately 14% were seen once. This sample also appeared in a second study, on T cells in Graves' hyperthyroidism and ophthalmopathy.

Sequences were derived from peripheral blood mononuclear cells (PBMCs), sampled at new diagnosis, from a patient treated with antithyroid drugs. The receptors here all came from a woman aged 50 to 65 with Graves disease.

This clonotype was seen ten or more times. In DNA, the CDR3 is TGTGCCAGCAGTTCCCCCGCTTCCGGGACAGGGGGCCACGAGCAGTACTTC. Protein sequence: CASSSPASGTGGHEQYF. This chain joins TRBV12-3 or TRBV12-4 and TRBJ2-7; the match to TRBD1 covers 12 bases. CDR3 length: 17 residues. The V segment lost 4 bases and the J segment 5 bases; nucleotides outside the gene matches: 12.

This clonotype was detected ten times or more. This sequence joins TRBV12-3 or TRBV12-4 and TRBJ2-3, with D perhaps TRBD2 (6 bases). CDR3 size: 14 residues. The V gene lost 6 bases and the J gene lost 0 bases, with 10 bases spanning the gap. The CDR3 loop is CASSGGRSTDTQYF. The CDR3 DNA reads as TGTGCCAGCAGCGGGGGACGGAGCACAGATACGCAGTATTTT.

To note about this clonotype: A read error likely explains this, since a far larger clone differs by one base. The V call is TRBV28, the J call TRBJ2-7, with TRBD2 matching over 12 bases. The V segment lost 6 bases and the J segment 7 bases; nucleotides outside the gene matches: 13. This CDR3 is built from 16 residues. From germline, CDR1 is MDHEN and CDR2 SYDVKM. The CDR3 loop reads CASSPTPTSGSGEQYF. The CDR3 region has the DNA TGTGCCAGCAGCCCAACACCGACTAGCGGGAGTGGTGAGCAGTACTTC.

The genes are TRBV27 and TRBJ1-5; D remains unclear. CDR3 length: 15 amino acids. V was trimmed by 2 bases and J by 6 bases, leaving 14 bases between them. Germline V gives CDR1 MNHEY, CDR2 SMNVEV (reference sequence). This CDR3 reads CASSLMGTLGQPQHF. For the CDR3, the DNA is TGTGCCAGCAGTTTAATGGGCACACTCGGTCAGCCCCAGCATTTT.

The chain recombines TRBV9 with TRBJ2-6; D gene ambiguous. V dropped 4 bases and J dropped 0 bases, with 11 bases sitting between them. This CDR3 has 16 amino acids. Germline V gene sequence: CDR1 SGDLS, CDR2 YYNGEE. The CDR3 loop is CASSSLLSSGANVLTF. The CDR3 DNA reads TGTGCCAGCAGCAGCCTGCTCAGCTCTGGGGCCAACGTCCTGACTTTC.

In this sample, this clonotype turned up many times. The rearrangement links TRBV28 to TRBJ2-5, with 7 bases fitting TRBD1. The trim removed 11 bases at V and 2 bases at J, leaving 8 bases unmatched. CDR1 and CDR2 (germline): MDHEN, SYDVKM. The CDR3 is 13 residues long. For the CDR3, the DNA is TGTGCCGGTTCCGGGACAGTTCAAGAGACCCAGTACTTC. Protein: CAGSGTVQETQYF.

The chain carries TRBV4-1 and TRBJ1-2, with 7 positions matching TRBD1. CDR1 and CDR2 from the germline V gene are MGHRA and YSYEKL. The CDR3 extends over 15 amino acids. Trimming cost V 3 bases and J 3 bases; bases outside gene matches: 7. CDR3 residues: CASSHRIGGDYGYTF. CDR3 sequence (DNA): TGCGCCAGCAGCCACCGGATAGGGGGCGACTATGGCTACACCTTC.

The chain links TRBV3-1 to TRBJ1-2; possibly TRBD1 for D (5 bases). The germline CDR1 and CDR2 sequences are LGHDT and YNNKEL (reference sequence). The CDR3 runs 14 residues. Between the trimmed V and J ends, which lost 0 bases and 3 bases, there was a span of 8 bases. The CDR3 protein is CASSQETAYYGYTF. The CDR3 DNA sequence: TGTGCCAGCAGCCAAGAGACAGCGTACTATGGCTACACCTTC.

This clonotype was seen repeatedly, ten times or more. The chain combines TRBV20-1 with TRBJ2-5; the match to TRBD2 covers 7 bases. Germline assignment: CDR1 DFQATT and CDR2 SNEGSKA (reference sequence). Trimming at V came to 0 bases and at J to 0 bases, leaving 4 bases not matched to a gene. CDR3 length: 15 residues. CDR3 sequence reads: CSARDIGRYQETQYF. In nucleotides, the CDR3 is TGCAGTGCTAGAGATATCGGGAGGTACCAAGAGACCCAGTACTTC.

The table lists this clonotype with a few counts. J is TRBJ1-5 and V is TRBV28; D is unclear. Trimming left V 7 bases short and J 0 bases short, with 13 bases between. CDR1 MDHEN and CDR2 SYDVKM come from the germline V gene. The CDR3 is 15 residues long. CDR3 nucleotide sequence: TGTGCCAGCATTACAGCCAGAGATAGCAATCAGCCCCAGCATTTT. It translates to CASITARDSNQPQHF.

This sequence joins TRBV18 and TRBJ1-1; D is uncertain. V was trimmed by 3 bases and J by 2 bases, leaving 10 bases between them. The germline V gene encodes CDR1 KGHSH and CDR2 LQKENI. The CDR3 spans 14 residues. The CDR3 spells CASSPKTDNTEAFF. CDR3 nucleotides: TGTGCCAGCTCACCCAAGACGGACAACACTGAAGCTTTCTTT.

Notes on this clonotype: It may be a read error: a sequence one base away is much more abundant. This chain uses TRBV12-3 or TRBV12-4 with TRBJ1-5, with TRBD1 matching over 10 bases. This CDR3 is 14 amino acids long. The CDR3 sequence is CASSQDRGIQPQQF. The DNA for the CDR3 is TGTGCCAGCAGTCAGGACAGGGGGATTCAGCCCCAGCAATTT.

This clonotype was recorded at least ten times. The chain is built from TRBV11-2 and TRBJ2-3; D perhaps matches TRBD1 (6 bases). The CDR3 consists of 13 residues. V was pared by 1 base and J by 7 bases, with 9 bases between. Germline V gene lookup returns CDR1 SGHAT and CDR2 FQNNGV. CDR3 residues: CASSLGQDNTQYF. The CDR3 DNA reads TGTGCCAGCAGCTTAGGACAGGACAATACGCAGTATTTT.

This clonotype was detected once. A much larger clone lies one base from this, so it may be a read error. V gene TRBV7-2 combines with J gene TRBJ2-7, with D hard to call. The V end lost 6 bases, the J end lost 7 bases, and 16 bases lay between the germline ends. The CDR3 spans 13 residues. Germline assignment: CDR1 SGHTA and CDR2 FQGNSA. CDR3 loop: CASSPPPGLEQYF. The CDR3 nucleotides read TGTGCCAGCAGTCCCCCCCCGGGTTTGGAGCAGTACTTC.

This clonotype was counted many times. CDR3 sequence: CASSLALEEQETQYF. The CDR3 DNA reads as TGTGCCAGCAGTTTAGCCCTCGAGGAGCAAGAGACCCAGTACTTC. J is TRBJ2-5 and V is TRBV28; D gene unclear. CDR3 size: 15 residues. Deletions cut 2 bases from V and 2 bases from J, with 12 bases between. CDR1 and CDR2 from the germline V gene are MDHEN and SYDVKM.

This clonotype was counted only a few times. The chain carries TRBV11-2 and TRBJ2-5, with D perhaps matching TRBD1 or TRBD2 (6 bases each). CDR3 length equals 16 residues. V shed 5 bases and J shed 0 bases, with 16 bases lying between them. The germline V gene has CDR1 SGHAT and CDR2 FQNNGV. Here the CDR3 DNA reads TGTGCCAGCAGCGGACTATTCAGGGACAACCAAGAGACCCAGTACTTC. It yields the protein CASSGLFRDNQETQYF.

Many counts were recorded for this clonotype. V gene TRBV3-1 combines with J gene TRBJ2-5, with 11 positions matching TRBD2. Trimming removed 4 bases from V and 2 bases from J; junction bases left unmatched: 6. Germline V gene sequence: CDR1 LGHDT, CDR2 YNNKEL (reference sequence). This CDR3 has 16 amino acids. The CDR3 loop reads CASSRSGLAEQETQYF. CDR3 in DNA: TGTGCCAGCAGCCGTTCGGGACTAGCGGAACAAGAGACCCAGTACTTC.

The CDR3 nucleotides read TGCAGTGCTGGGACTCGTCCTATCAGCGATGTGCAGTACTTC. Amino acids: CSAGTRPISDVQYF. The chain couples TRBV20-1 to TRBJ2-7, with D perhaps matching TRBD2 (6 bases). The CDR3 extends over 14 amino acids. Germline lookup yields CDR1 DFQATT and CDR2 SNEGSKA (reference sequence). V gave up 5 bases and J gave up 9 bases, with 23 bases separating them.

This clonotype showed up many times. The J gene is TRBJ2-3, the V gene TRBV28, with D perhaps being TRBD1 or TRBD2 (5 bases each). The CDR3 consists of 17 residues. Germline CDR1 reads MDHEN; CDR2 reads SYDVKM. V was trimmed by 9 bases and J by 2 bases, leaving 24 bases between them. The CDR3 spells CASSVAYGTAFTDTQYF. CDR3 in DNA: TGTGCCAGTTCGGTCGCCTACGGGACGGCCTTCACAGATACGCAGTATTTT.

This clonotype was found many times. In nucleotides, the CDR3 is TGCGCCAGCAGCCAAGAGGGGCCAGGGTCGCGCTACACCTTC. Translating it yields CASSQEGPGSRYTF. This chain uses TRBV4-1 with TRBJ1-2, with D perhaps TRBD1 (5 bases). Looked up from germline, CDR1 is MGHRA and CDR2 is YSYEKL. V dropped 0 bases and J dropped 9 bases, with 14 bases sitting between them. The CDR3 has 14 amino acids.

This clonotype was counted many times. The J gene is TRBJ2-7, the V gene TRBV6-7, with D tentatively TRBD2 (5 bases). TRBV6-7 is classed as an ORF, of uncertain function. V was cut by 2 bases and J by 5 bases, with 16 bases left in between. This CDR3 comprises 15 residues. The CDR3 region has the DNA TGTGCCAGCAGTTACACCCTCTCACTAGAGGACGAGCAGTACTTC. Translation gives CASSYTLSLEDEQYF.

This clonotype has only a few counts. DNA of the CDR3: TGTGCCAGCAGTCCAGGGACAGCAGAAGCTTTCTTT. Encoded protein: CASSPGTAEAFF. The chain couples TRBV6-1 to TRBJ1-1; 7 bases match TRBD1. Germline values: CDR1 MNHNS, CDR2 SASEGT. The V segment lost 5 bases and the J segment 8 bases; nucleotides outside the gene matches: 5. The CDR3 has 12 amino acids.

V is TRBV6-9 and J is TRBJ2-7; unclear D gene. The CDR3 spans 13 residues. Germline V lookup: CDR1 MNHGY, CDR2 SVAAGI. V was trimmed by 3 bases and J by 4 bases, leaving 10 bases between them. CDR3 sequence: CASSYSLDYEQYF. CDR3 bases: TGTGCCAGCAGTTACTCCCTAGATTACGAGCAGTACTTC.

On this clonotype itself: Just one base apart from a much larger clone, this may be a read error. This rearrangement joins TRBV5-1 to TRBJ1-4; the D gene is possibly TRBD1 (6 bases). Germline CDR1 is SGHRS and CDR2 is YFSETQ. The CDR3 is made up of 14 amino acids. The DNA for the CDR3 is TGTGCCAGCAGCTTGGACAGCCTTAATGAAAAACTGTTTTTT. The encoded protein is CASSLDSLNEKLFF.

Concerning this clonotype: A read error may explain this, as a much larger clone is one base away. The rearrangement uses TRBV2 and TRBJ2-1; 10 nucleotides agree with TRBD2. Germline CDR1 is SNHLY and CDR2 is FYNNEI. The CDR3 extends over 19 amino acids. CDR3 protein: CARSDPRASGSRSYNEQFF. The CDR3 bases are TGTGCCCGCAGTGACCCCCGGGCTAGCGGGAGTAGGTCCTACAATGAGCAGTTCTTC. The whole variable domain, filled in from reference TRBV2 and TRBJ2-1, reads EPEVTQTPSHQVTQMGQEVILRCVPISNHLYFYWYRQILGQKVEFLVSFYNNEISEKSEIFDDQFSVERPDGSNFTLKIRSTKLEDSAMYFCARSDPRASGSRSYNEQFFGPGTRLTVL.

This clonotype was picked up many times. The chain uses TRBV11-2 and TRBJ2-1; D gene ambiguous. V lost 2 bases to trimming and J lost 9 bases, with 11 bases between them. The V gene's germline CDR1 is SGHAT and CDR2 FQNNGV. The CDR3 is 13 amino acids. CDR3 bases: TGTGCCAGCAGCTTAATGCCCCTCGGTGAGCAGTTCTTC. It is translated as CASSLMPLGEQFF.

This clonotype was observed a few times. The chain uses TRBV7-2 and TRBJ1-4, with D uncertain. This CDR3 has 14 amino acids. The germline V gene encodes CDR1 SGHTA and CDR2 FQGNSA. Trimming shortened V by 5 bases and J by 3 bases, and 10 bases separated the two germline ends. In DNA, the CDR3 is TGTGCCAGCAGCCCCCGGGGAGCTAATGAAAAACTGTTTTTT. Translation gives CASSPRGANEKLFF.

The rearrangement links TRBV28 to TRBJ1-2; 7 nucleotides match TRBD1. The V gene end was trimmed by 4 bases and the J gene end by 4 bases; junction bases not matched to a gene: 12. This CDR3 is 16 amino acids long. CDR1 and CDR2 (germline): MDHEN, SYDVKM. CDR3 DNA: TGTGCCAGCAGTTCAAACCCACAGGGGCTCAGCTATGGCTACACCTTC. It codes for CASSSNPQGLSYGYTF.

This clonotype was counted at least ten times. The V call is TRBV28, the J call TRBJ2-7, with D uncertain. The CDR3 is made up of 14 amino acids. Per the germline V gene, CDR1 is MDHEN and CDR2 is SYDVKM. The V and J ends lost 4 bases and 0 bases respectively, with 10 bases between them. CDR3 bases: TGTGCCAGCAGTTCGCTGATGGCCTCCTACGAGCAGTACTTC. Its translation: CASSSLMASYEQYF.

This clonotype has a handful of counts. This chain joins TRBV27 and TRBJ1-1; no clear D gene. The CDR3 loop spans 16 amino acids. Germline CDR1 and CDR2: MNHEY and SMNVEV (reference sequence). Trimming removed 7 bases from V and 1 base from J, with 19 bases in between. CDR3 in DNA: TGTGCCAGCACCAAAAATAAGCCGGGAAAGAACACTGAAGCTTTCTTT. Translating it yields CASTKNKPGKNTEAFF.